These 26 T cell receptor beta chains originate from one sample sequenced in a study of T cell responses to AZD1222 COVID-19 vaccine. TCRdb's copy holds only in-frame clones and misses some; the assay was immunoSEQ multiplex PCR. The sample has over 90,000 clones, around 91% seen once; the top ten hold about 5%. The sample here was peripheral blood, taken on day 0 of AZD1222 vaccination. The receptors stem from an adult in good health.

The chain has TRBV11-3 and TRBJ2-1; D may be TRBD2 (7 bases). Per the germline V gene, CDR1 is SGHNT and CDR2 is YENEEA. Deletions cut 4 bases from V and 5 bases from J, with 15 bases between. The CDR3 length is 15 residues. CDR3 in amino acids: CASSSRGRVNNEQFF. The CDR3, as DNA: TGTGCCAGCAGCTCTAGGGGGAGGGTGAACAATGAGCAGTTCTTC.

The chain uses TRBV30 and TRBJ1-4, with D possibly being TRBD1 (6 bases). Germline lookup yields CDR1 GTSNPN and CDR2 SVGIG (reference sequence). V lost 0 bases and J 6 bases, leaving 17 bases between the germline ends. CDR3 length: 16 amino acids. For the CDR3, the DNA is TGTGCCTGGAGTGTTATGGGGGGCACGGTGGATGAAAAACTGTTTTTT. Translated: CAWSVMGGTVDEKLFF.

This clone was seen a single time. The V gene is TRBV5-1, the J gene TRBJ2-7; 7 positions match TRBD2. Germline values: CDR1 SGHRS, CDR2 YFSETQ. The J segment lost 3 bases and the V segment lost 1 base, leaving 4 bases of the junction unmatched. The CDR3 has 14 amino acids. The CDR3 DNA sequence: TGCGCCAGCAGCTTGCCGGGGGGTCGCTACGAGCAGTACTTC. It yields the protein CASSLPGGRYEQYF.

This chain uses TRBV7-2 with TRBJ2-3, with D possibly TRBD2 on 6 matching bases. CDR1 is SGHTA and CDR2 is FQGNSA in the germline V gene. Trimming took 8 bases from V and 6 from J, leaving 18 bases between them. The CDR3 extends over 14 amino acids. DNA of the CDR3: TGTGCCAGCGTCTCATTCGCGGGGTCTGATACGCAGTATTTT. As protein: CASVSFAGSDTQYF.

The V and J genes are TRBV10-3 and TRBJ2-3, with no clear D. The CDR3 has 15 amino acids. V shed 0 bases and J shed 2 bases, with 9 bases lying between them. Germline assignment: CDR1 ENHRY and CDR2 SYGVKD. The CDR3 nucleotides read TGTGCCATCAGTGAGTCGATACTGGTCACAGATACGCAGTATTTT. As protein: CAISESILVTDTQYF.

The chain joins TRBV24-1 to TRBJ2-1; no reliable D call. The CDR3 has 10 residues. Germline-derived CDR1 and CDR2 are KGHDR and SFDVKD. The germline V and J ends were trimmed by 10 bases and 5 bases, with 5 bases remaining between them. The CDR3: CATGDNEQFF. The CDR3 DNA reads TGTGCCACTGGGGACAATGAGCAGTTCTTC.

The genes are TRBV7-3 and TRBJ1-1; D remains unclear. Germline CDR1 is SGHTA and CDR2 is FQGTGA. V shed 0 bases and J shed 5 bases, with 7 bases lying between them. The CDR3 contains 13 residues. This CDR3 reads CASSLTVATEAFF. In DNA form, the CDR3 reads TGTGCCAGCAGCTTAACGGTGGCTACTGAAGCTTTCTTT. The full variable domain, rest sourced from reference TRBV7-3 and TRBJ1-1, is GAGVSQTPSNKVTEKGKYVELRCDPISGHTALYWYRQSLGQGPEFLIYFQGTGAADDSGLPNDRFFAVRPEGSVSTLKIQRTERGDSAVYLCASSLTVATEAFFGQGTRLTVV.

This rearrangement joins TRBV6-4 to TRBJ1-2; D remains ambiguous. V shed 0 bases and J shed 8 bases, with 10 bases lying between them. Germline V lookup: CDR1 MRHNA, CDR2 SNTAGT. CDR3 length: 13 amino acids. In nucleotides, the CDR3 is TGTGCCAGCAGTGACTCGGAGGGTAACGGCTACACCTTC. Its protein is CASSDSEGNGYTF.

This rearrangement joins TRBV2 to TRBJ1-1; D is unclear. The CDR3 sequence is 12 residues long. The germline V gene has CDR1 SNHLY and CDR2 FYNNEI. The V and J ends lost 7 bases and 11 bases respectively, with 17 bases between them. The CDR3 loop is CASTQGREEAFF. The CDR3 nucleotides are TGTGCCAGCACCCAAGGGAGGGAGGAGGCTTTCTTT.

As DNA, the CDR3 is TGTGCCAGCAGCGTACAGGTGGATCAGCCCCAGCATTTT. The encoded protein is CASSVQVDQPQHF. The rearrangement uses TRBV12-3 or TRBV12-4 and TRBJ1-5; D perhaps matches TRBD1 (5 bases). V gave up 6 bases and J gave up 5 bases, with 11 bases separating them. The CDR3 spans 13 residues.

The rearrangement links TRBV11-2 to TRBJ1-2; D remains unclear. Trimming removed 5 bases from V and 5 bases from J, with 6 bases in between. The CDR3 covers 11 residues. Germline V gene data show CDR1 as SGHAT and CDR2 as FQNNGV. The DNA for the CDR3 is TGTGCCAGCAGCCAGGCTTATGGCTACACCTTC. It codes for CASSQAYGYTF.

The rearrangement joins TRBV4-2 to TRBJ2-7; 8 positions agree with TRBD2. CDR1 is LGHNA and CDR2 is YNFKEQ in the germline V gene. The CDR3 runs 16 residues. With V trimmed by 0 bases and J by 0 bases, 4 bases remained unmatched. CDR3 nucleotide sequence: TGTGCCAGCAGCCAAGATCTTAGCGGGGACTCCTACGAGCAGTACTTC. This sequence encodes CASSQDLSGDSYEQYF.

As for this clone: Other DNA sequences within the sample encode an identical CDR3. This chain links TRBV18 with TRBJ1-1; no reliable D call. V was clipped by 0 bases and J by 1 base, with 3 bases between them. The CDR3 runs 13 residues. Germline CDR1 reads KGHSH; CDR2 reads LQKENI. CDR3 protein: CASSPPWNTEAFF. DNA of the CDR3: TGTGCCAGCTCACCACCGTGGAACACTGAAGCTTTCTTT.

Details on this clone: Other DNA sequences of this sample code for an identical CDR3. This chain joins TRBV9 and TRBJ2-2; 7 bases are shared with TRBD1. CDR1 SGDLS and CDR2 YYNGEE come from the germline V gene. The CDR3 covers 15 residues. V gave up 4 bases and J gave up 2 bases; unmatched junction bases: 5. The CDR3 loop is CASSTRTGNTGELFF. The CDR3 DNA reads as TGTGCCAGCAGCACTCGGACAGGAAACACCGGGGAGCTGTTTTTT.

V and J are TRBV7-9 and TRBJ2-3; D is ambiguous. Trimming shortened V by 5 bases and J by 4 bases, and 7 bases separated the two germline ends. The CDR3 length is 12 residues. Looked up from germline, CDR1 is SEHNR and CDR2 is FQNEAQ (reference sequence). CDR3 sequence reads: CASSPRADTQYF. The CDR3 DNA follows: TGTGCCAGCAGCCCTCGCGCAGATACGCAGTATTTT.

This chain uses TRBV1 with TRBJ2-3; TRBD2 is the table's D call and was not checked against the DNA. TRBV1 is designated a pseudogene. The CDR3 spans 17 residues. This CDR3 is CTSSPYTSGGGTDTQYF. The CDR3 region has the DNA TGCACCAGCAGCCCTTACACTAGCGGGGGCGGAACAGATACGCAGTATTTT.

The chain uses TRBV7-9 and TRBJ2-5; possibly TRBD2 for D (6 bases). The CDR3 runs to 14 residues. The V gene lost 5 bases and the J gene lost 5 bases, with 15 bases spanning the gap. Per germline, CDR1 SEHNR and CDR2 FQNEAQ (reference sequence). Here the CDR3 DNA reads TGTGCCAGCAGCCGTTCAGGGACTGGGGAGACCCAGTACTTC. Translation gives CASSRSGTGETQYF.

The chain recombines TRBV19 with TRBJ1-5; D perhaps matches TRBD1 (6 bases). CDR3 size: 19 residues. Germline lookup yields CDR1 LNHDA and CDR2 SQIVND (reference sequence). The germline V and J ends were trimmed by 1 base and 0 bases, with 19 bases remaining between them. The CDR3 sequence is CASSIGGQPQSYSNQPQHF. The CDR3 nucleotides are TGTGCCAGTAGTATAGGCGGACAGCCTCAAAGTTATAGCAATCAGCCCCAGCATTTT.

The chain recombines TRBV5-5 with TRBJ1-4, with TRBD1 matching 9 bases. From germline, CDR1 is SGHKS and CDR2 YYEKEE (reference sequence). Unmatched junction bases numbered 9, after V lost 4 bases and J lost 8 bases. CDR3 length: 15 amino acids. The CDR3 reads CASSQTGTGWEKLFF. CDR3 coding DNA: TGTGCCAGCAGCCAGACCGGGACAGGGTGGGAAAAACTGTTTTTT. Together with reference TRBV5-5 and TRBJ1-4, the CDR3 gives the full variable domain: DAGVTQSPTHLIKTRGQQVTLRCSPISGHKSVSWYQQVLGQGPQFIFQYYEKEERGRGNFPDRFSARQFPNYSSELNVNALLLGDSALYLCASSQTGTGWEKLFFGSGTQLSVL.

This rearrangement joins TRBV28 to TRBJ2-2; D might be TRBD1 (5 bases). The V and J ends lost 6 bases and 5 bases respectively, with 10 bases between them. Germline V CDR1 and CDR2: MDHEN, SYDVKM. CDR3 length: 13 residues. DNA for the CDR3: TGTGCCAGCAGACCCCCAGGGACCGGGGAGCTGTTTTTT. Residues: CASRPPGTGELFF.

The CDR3 bases are TGTGCCAGCAGTACCCCAAAACTAGGGACAGAGACCCAGTACTTC. Residues: CASSTPKLGTETQYF. J is TRBJ2-5 and V is TRBV6-5; D could derive from TRBD1 or TRBD2 (5 bases each). Trimming removed 5 bases from V and 4 bases from J, with 17 bases in between. In germline, CDR1 is MNHEY, CDR2 SVGAGI. This CDR3 is 15 amino acids long.

A single count supports this clone. V is TRBV7-2 and J is TRBJ2-1; 10 bases map to TRBD2. CDR1 and CDR2 (germline): SGHTA, FQGNSA. This CDR3 region has 16 residues. Trimming took 1 base from V and 9 from J; bases not matched to a gene: 9. CDR3 sequence reads: CASSLVTSGGASEQFF. DNA of the CDR3: TGTGCCAGCAGCTTAGTTACCAGCGGGGGGGCGAGTGAGCAGTTCTTC.

The rearrangement uses TRBV7-3 and TRBJ2-2; 12 bases are a match to TRBD1. The CDR3 covers 15 residues. V was clipped by 4 bases and J by 10 bases; unmatched bases: 7. Germline CDR1 and CDR2: SGHTA and FQGTGA. CDR3 sequence reads: CASSSPGQGAVELFF. CDR3 sequence (DNA): TGTGCCAGCAGCTCCCCGGGACAGGGGGCGGTGGAGCTGTTTTTT.

The rearrangement uses TRBV2 and TRBJ1-1; no reliable D call. V dropped 5 bases and J dropped 1 base, with 8 bases sitting between them. Germline assignment: CDR1 SNHLY and CDR2 FYNNEI. CDR3 size: 13 residues. CDR3 amino acids: CASSLDGNTEAFF. The CDR3 DNA follows: TGTGCCAGCAGTTTGGACGGGAACACTGAAGCTTTCTTT.

The CDR3 nucleotides read TGTGCCAGCAGCTTAAAGGTCAATGAGCAGTTCTTC. Translation: CASSLKVNEQFF. The V and J genes are TRBV7-9 and TRBJ2-1; D is unresolved. Looked up from germline, CDR1 is SEHNR and CDR2 is FQNEAQ (reference sequence). The CDR3 runs 12 residues. Between the trimmed V and J ends, which lost 2 bases and 6 bases, there was a span of 5 bases.

CDR3: CAWSPKLGGGNEQFF. CDR3 DNA sequence: TGTGCCTGGAGCCCCAAGCTGGGGGGGGGCAATGAGCAGTTCTTC. This chain joins TRBV30 and TRBJ2-1; 7 bases match TRBD2. The CDR3 is 15 amino acids. The ends lost 3 bases at V and 6 bases at J; junction bases unmatched: 11. In germline, CDR1 is GTSNPN, CDR2 SVGIG (reference sequence).